The rows below give T cell receptor beta chains drawn from one sample of a study of cytomegalovirus exposure and HLA in healthy donors. Using immunoSEQ multiplex PCR, the repertoire was profiled, and TCRdb retains in-frame clones only, with some absent. In the table there are about 180,000 clones, around 80% of which are singletons. Specimen: PBMCs. The receptors originated from a woman aged 55 to 70 in good health and CMV-seropositive. Each CDR3 is given with its conserved first and last residue. D genes are given only for firm matches. Clone size is given for some rows only: seen once, a few or many times, or a class if the clone is expanded.

d_call: TRBD1
clone_size: .
j_call: TRBJ1-2
v_call: TRBV9
cdr3_nt: TGTGCCAGCAGCGCTGAGACAGGGGATGGCTACACCTTC
cdr3_aa: CASSAETGDGYTF

d_call: .
clone_size: once
j_call: TRBJ2-5
v_call: TRBV2
cdr3_nt: TGTGCCAGCAGTGAGTGGGCAGAAGAGACCCAGTACTTC
cdr3_aa: CASSEWAEETQYF

d_call: TRBD1
clone_size: .
j_call: TRBJ1-5
v_call: TRBV5-6
cdr3_nt: TGTGCCAGCAGTCGGGACAGGGGGCATGGTAGCAATCAGCCCCAGCATTTT
cdr3_aa: CASSRDRGHGSNQPQHF

d_call: TRBD1
clone_size: once
j_call: TRBJ2-1
v_call: TRBV5-6
cdr3_nt: TGTGCCAGCAGCTTTCGACAGGGGGAAAATCAAAATGAGCAGTTCTTC
cdr3_aa: CASSFRQGENQNEQFF

d_call: .
clone_size: .
j_call: TRBJ1-4
v_call: TRBV5-6
cdr3_nt: TGTGCCAGCAGCTTAGGACTCATACGACGGGAAAAACTGTTTTTT
cdr3_aa: CASSLGLIRREKLFF

d_call: .
clone_size: few
j_call: TRBJ2-1
v_call: TRBV5-1
cdr3_nt: TGCGCCAGCAGCGGAGCTGACGGGAGCTCCTACAATGAGCAGTTCTTC
cdr3_aa: CASSGADGSSYNEQFF

d_call: .
clone_size: .
j_call: TRBJ2-7
v_call: TRBV6-1
cdr3_nt: TGTGCCAGCAGTGAGACAACTTCCTACGAGCAGTACTTC
cdr3_aa: CASSETTSYEQYF

d_call: TRBD1
clone_size: .
j_call: TRBJ1-6
v_call: TRBV30
cdr3_nt: TGTGCCTGGACCCTCCGGACAGGGGTTGATAATTCACCCCTCCACTTT
cdr3_aa: CAWTLRTGVDNSPLHF

d_call: .
clone_size: .
j_call: TRBJ2-7
v_call: TRBV14
cdr3_nt: TGTGCCAGCAGCCAAGTGGTTACGAGCGAGCAGTACTTC
cdr3_aa: CASSQVVTSEQYF

d_call: .
clone_size: .
j_call: TRBJ2-2
v_call: TRBV7-3
cdr3_nt: TGTGCCAGCAGCTTGGTACCTTTTGGGGCCAGCACCGGGGAGCTGTTTTTT
cdr3_aa: CASSLVPFGASTGELFF

d_call: .
clone_size: .
j_call: TRBJ2-1
v_call: TRBV4-3
cdr3_nt: TGCACCAGCAGCCAGGGGAGCTCAGGGGACAATGAGCAGTTCTTC
cdr3_aa: CTSSQGSSGDNEQFF

d_call: .
clone_size: .
j_call: TRBJ2-2
v_call: TRBV6-6
cdr3_nt: TGTGCCAGCAGTTACTCAAGCACAGTCCTCACCGGGGAGCTGTTTTTT
cdr3_aa: CASSYSSTVLTGELFF

d_call: .
clone_size: once
j_call: TRBJ2-4
v_call: TRBV30
cdr3_nt: TGTGCCTGGAGTCCGCGGGACCTAGCCAAAAACAGTCAGTACTTC
cdr3_aa: CAWSPRDLAKNSQYF

d_call: TRBD2
clone_size: .
j_call: TRBJ2-5
v_call: TRBV6-5
cdr3_nt: TGTGCCAGCAGTTACCGCGGGAGAGAAGAGACCCAGTACTTC
cdr3_aa: CASSYRGREETQYF

d_call: .
clone_size: .
j_call: TRBJ2-5
v_call: TRBV10-2
cdr3_nt: TGCGCCAGCAGTGAGTCAGTTAGAGTGAGCCAGTACTTC
cdr3_aa: CASSESVRVSQYF

d_call: TRBD1
clone_size: .
j_call: TRBJ2-7
v_call: TRBV5-4
cdr3_nt: TGTGCCAGCAGCTTAAAAGGGGGCGGGTACGAGCAGTACTTC
cdr3_aa: CASSLKGGGYEQYF